Included here is one TCR beta chain sequence, with context. Its antigen is currently unknown. Pooling was applied to second doses at about 4 or about 12 weeks. This record belongs to a study of T cell responses to AZD1222 COVID-19 vaccine. The study's findings and limits: Spike-specific TCR breadth and depth went up after people got two AZD1222 doses. Most donors were white British, females outnumbered males, and clonal diversity was possibly underestimated. Only six people who got AZD1222 tested seropositive at baseline.

The V gene lost 6 bases and the J gene lost 4 bases, with 13 bases spanning the gap. CDR3 length equals 15 residues. Germline V gene lookup returns CDR1 ENHRY and CDR2 SYGVKD. Measured with immunoSEQ multiplex PCR; TCRdb has only the in-frame clones, and not every one. The sample records about 140,000 clones, 90% to 95% being singletons. This chain links TRBV10-3 with TRBJ1-6; tentatively, D is TRBD1 (5 bases). Material: peripheral blood, obtained 28 days after the second AZD1222 dose. The origin of this receptor is an adult who received the AZD1222 COVID-19 vaccine. CDR3 nucleotide sequence: TGTGCCATCAGCAGAGACAGCGGGTATAATTCACCCCTCCACTTT. This gives the protein CAISRDSGYNSPLHF.